A selection of T cell receptor beta chains follows, all from one sample in a study of blood T cell repertoires in COVID-19. TCRdb keeps only in-frame clones here, not all; method: immunoSEQ multiplex PCR. Altogether roughly 90,000 clones are present, roughly 76% being singletons, with the ten largest covering approximately 15%. Sequencing was done on a sample of peripheral blood. The origin of the receptors is a woman at least 80 years old with active or convalescent COVID-19. Each CDR3 is given with its conserved first and last residue. D genes are given only for firm matches. Clone size is given for some rows only: seen once, a few or many times, or a class if the clone is expanded.

v_call: TRBV11-2
d_call: TRBD2
j_call: TRBJ2-1
clone_size: few
cdr3_nt: TGTGCCAGCAGCTTAGGTTCCGGGACTAGCGGTCATCACGTGGAGTTCTTC
cdr3_aa: CASSLGSGTSGHHVEFF

v_call: TRBV7-3
d_call: .
j_call: TRBJ1-1
clone_size: .
cdr3_nt: TGTGCCAGCAGCTTCGGGGGGTTGAACACTGAAGCTTTCTTT
cdr3_aa: CASSFGGLNTEAFF

v_call: TRBV3-1/TRBV3-2
d_call: TRBD2
j_call: TRBJ2-1
clone_size: .
cdr3_nt: TGTGCCAGCAGCCCTGTGACTAGCGGGAGCTACAATGAGCAGTTCTTC
cdr3_aa: CASSPVTSGSYNEQFF

v_call: TRBV29-1
d_call: .
j_call: TRBJ1-2
clone_size: .
cdr3_nt: TGCAGCGTTGAAGATTATAGGGGGGGCTACACCTTC
cdr3_aa: CSVEDYRGGYTF

v_call: TRBV7-2
d_call: .
j_call: TRBJ1-5
clone_size: .
cdr3_nt: TGTGCCAGCAGCCCCGTTTCCAGCAATCAGCCCCAGCATTTT
cdr3_aa: CASSPVSSNQPQHF

v_call: TRBV30
d_call: TRBD1
j_call: TRBJ2-3
clone_size: .
cdr3_nt: TGTGCCTGGGGGACAGGACTCGCGTTTACAGATACGCAGTATTTT
cdr3_aa: CAWGTGLAFTDTQYF

v_call: TRBV7-9
d_call: TRBD2
j_call: TRBJ2-2
clone_size: .
cdr3_nt: TGTGCCACCCCCCAGGAGCCAGCGGGAGGGGCCGGGGAGCTGTTTTTT
cdr3_aa: CATPQEPAGGAGELFF

v_call: TRBV27
d_call: TRBD1
j_call: TRBJ2-5
clone_size: .
cdr3_nt: TGTGCCAGCCGCCCCACCCCCGGGACAGGGGAACAGGAGACCCAGTACTTC
cdr3_aa: CASRPTPGTGEQETQYF

v_call: TRBV5-1
d_call: .
j_call: TRBJ2-2
clone_size: .
cdr3_nt: TGCGCCAGCAGCCTGAGGGGTCGGGGGGCGGGGGACTCACAGAACACCGGGGAGCTGTTTTTT
cdr3_aa: CASSLRGRGAGDSQNTGELFF

v_call: TRBV10-3
d_call: TRBD1
j_call: TRBJ1-1
clone_size: once
cdr3_nt: TGTGCCATCACCACGACAGGGAGGCCCGCTTTCTTT
cdr3_aa: CAITTTGRPAFF

v_call: TRBV18
d_call: .
j_call: TRBJ1-4
clone_size: .
cdr3_nt: TGTGCCAGCTCGCTGTCAGAGGGTAATGAAAAACTGTTTTTT
cdr3_aa: CASSLSEGNEKLFF

v_call: TRBV5-1
d_call: TRBD1
j_call: TRBJ1-3
clone_size: few
cdr3_nt: TGCGCCAGCAGCCGGGGACAGGCAGGGAACACCATATATTTT
cdr3_aa: CASSRGQAGNTIYF

v_call: TRBV4-3
d_call: TRBD2
j_call: TRBJ2-3
clone_size: .
cdr3_nt: TGCGCCAGCAGCCAAGTGCCGGCTAGCGGGGGTCTCAACACAGATACGCAGTATTTT
cdr3_aa: CASSQVPASGGLNTDTQYF

v_call: TRBV27
d_call: TRBD1
j_call: TRBJ2-7
clone_size: .
cdr3_nt: TGTGCCAGCAGTTTTGGGACAGGGATCAACGAGCAGTACTTC
cdr3_aa: CASSFGTGINEQYF

v_call: TRBV30
d_call: .
j_call: TRBJ2-3
clone_size: .
cdr3_nt: TGTGCCTGGAAGTTCTCGGGGACTAGCACAGATACGCAGTATTTT
cdr3_aa: CAWKFSGTSTDTQYF

v_call: TRBV3-1/TRBV3-2
d_call: .
j_call: TRBJ1-4
clone_size: .
cdr3_nt: TGTGCCAGCAGCCACGGCCTAGCTAATGAAAAACTGTTTTTT
cdr3_aa: CASSHGLANEKLFF

v_call: TRBV5-6
d_call: .
j_call: TRBJ1-1
clone_size: few
cdr3_nt: TGTGCCAGAACAGGGTTGAACACTGAAGCTTTCTTT
cdr3_aa: CARTGLNTEAFF

v_call: TRBV24-1
d_call: .
j_call: TRBJ2-7
clone_size: .
cdr3_nt: TGTGCCACCAGTGTTCCGCAGGGTCCCGGCTACGAGCAGTACTTC
cdr3_aa: CATSVPQGPGYEQYF

v_call: TRBV5-4
d_call: .
j_call: TRBJ2-1
clone_size: .
cdr3_nt: TGTGCCAGCAGCTTCGGGGGAGTGATCTACAATGAGCAGTTCTTC
cdr3_aa: CASSFGGVIYNEQFF

v_call: TRBV2
d_call: TRBD2
j_call: TRBJ2-1
clone_size: .
cdr3_nt: TGTGCCAGCAGTGAAGCCGGGACTAGCGTGGGCAATGAGCAGTTCTTC
cdr3_aa: CASSEAGTSVGNEQFF

v_call: TRBV7-2
d_call: TRBD2
j_call: TRBJ2-1
clone_size: .
cdr3_nt: TGTGCCAGCAGCGCACTCCCCGGGACTATCTACAATGAGCAGTTCTTC
cdr3_aa: CASSALPGTIYNEQFF

v_call: TRBV30
d_call: .
j_call: TRBJ1-1
clone_size: .
cdr3_nt: TGTGCCTGGAGTGTACACGGCGGTACCATGAACACTGAAGCTTTCTTT
cdr3_aa: CAWSVHGGTMNTEAFF

v_call: TRBV9
d_call: TRBD1
j_call: TRBJ2-2
clone_size: once
cdr3_nt: TGTGCCAGCAGCGAACCAGAGGGGGCCGGCACCGGGGAGCTGTTTTTT
cdr3_aa: CASSEPEGAGTGELFF

v_call: TRBV3-1/TRBV3-2
d_call: TRBD1
j_call: TRBJ1-3
clone_size: .
cdr3_nt: TGTGCCAGCAGCCGGGACAGCTTCTCTGGAAACACCATATATTTT
cdr3_aa: CASSRDSFSGNTIYF

v_call: TRBV10-3
d_call: .
j_call: TRBJ1-1
clone_size: .
cdr3_nt: TGTGCCACCCTGTCTTCCTTAGGCGGGACTGAAGCTTTCTTT
cdr3_aa: CATLSSLGGTEAFF

v_call: TRBV11-2
d_call: .
j_call: TRBJ1-4
clone_size: .
cdr3_nt: TGTGCCAGCAGCCTAAACACAGGAACTAATGAAAAACTGTTTTTT
cdr3_aa: CASSLNTGTNEKLFF

v_call: TRBV5-4
d_call: TRBD1
j_call: TRBJ1-2
clone_size: .
cdr3_nt: TGTGCCAGCAGCTCACGGACAGGGGCTAACTATGGCTACACCTTC
cdr3_aa: CASSSRTGANYGYTF

v_call: TRBV7-9
d_call: TRBD2
j_call: TRBJ2-4
clone_size: few
cdr3_nt: TGTGCCAGCAGTCTACTGGGGGGGTTGAGCATTCAGTACTTC
cdr3_aa: CASSLLGGLSIQYF

v_call: TRBV7-9
d_call: .
j_call: TRBJ1-5
clone_size: .
cdr3_nt: TGTGCCAGCAGCTTAGGAGCAGGGTCGGGCAATCAGCCCCAGCATTTT
cdr3_aa: CASSLGAGSGNQPQHF

v_call: TRBV28
d_call: TRBD1
j_call: TRBJ1-1
clone_size: .
cdr3_nt: TGTGCCAGCAGCATGGGACAGATGAACACTGAAGCTTTCTTT
cdr3_aa: CASSMGQMNTEAFF

v_call: TRBV29-1
d_call: TRBD2
j_call: TRBJ2-7
clone_size: .
cdr3_nt: TGCAGCGTGGGTACTAGCGGGAGGGGTTACGAGCAGTACTTC
cdr3_aa: CSVGTSGRGYEQYF

v_call: TRBV19
d_call: .
j_call: TRBJ2-1
clone_size: few
cdr3_nt: TGTGCCAGTAGCTTCGGGACTCAGACCTACAATGAGCAGTTCTTC
cdr3_aa: CASSFGTQTYNEQFF

v_call: TRBV28
d_call: .
j_call: TRBJ1-2
clone_size: many
cdr3_nt: TGTGCCAGCAGTATGACCCTGACAGGCGAAAGAGGATATGGCTACACCTTC
cdr3_aa: CASSMTLTGERGYGYTF

v_call: TRBV4-1
d_call: TRBD1
j_call: TRBJ1-2
clone_size: .
cdr3_nt: TGCGCCAGCAGCCAAGGACAGGGGGTAATCTATGGCTACACCTTC
cdr3_aa: CASSQGQGVIYGYTF

v_call: TRBV28
d_call: .
j_call: TRBJ1-1
clone_size: .
cdr3_nt: TGTGCCAGCAGTCCCCCTGGGAGGGGCACTGAAGCTTTCTTT
cdr3_aa: CASSPPGRGTEAFF

v_call: TRBV7-2
d_call: .
j_call: TRBJ2-6
clone_size: .
cdr3_nt: TGTGCCAGCAGCCTTAAATCGGGGGCCAACGTCCTGACTTTC
cdr3_aa: CASSLKSGANVLTF

v_call: TRBV19
d_call: TRBD1
j_call: TRBJ2-4
clone_size: .
cdr3_nt: TGTGCCAGTAGTGTGACAGGGCAGAATAGAAACATTCAGTACTTC
cdr3_aa: CASSVTGQNRNIQYF

v_call: TRBV21-1
d_call: .
j_call: TRBJ2-1
clone_size: .
cdr3_nt: TGTGCCAGCAGCATTGGGACTAGCGACAATGAGCAGTTCTTC
cdr3_aa: CASSIGTSDNEQFF